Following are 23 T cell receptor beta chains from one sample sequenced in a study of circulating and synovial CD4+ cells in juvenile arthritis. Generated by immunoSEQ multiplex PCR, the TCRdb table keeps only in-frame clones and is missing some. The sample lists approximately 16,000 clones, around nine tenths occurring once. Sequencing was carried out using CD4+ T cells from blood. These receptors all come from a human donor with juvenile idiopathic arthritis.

CDR3 sequence reads: CASSELLSTYEQYF. CDR3 sequence (DNA): TGTGCCAGCAGTGAATTGCTGAGCACCTACGAGCAGTACTTC. This sequence joins TRBV2 and TRBJ2-7; D remains ambiguous. The CDR3 has 14 residues. V was cut by 2 bases and J by 2 bases, with 10 bases left in between. From germline, CDR1 is SNHLY and CDR2 FYNNEI.

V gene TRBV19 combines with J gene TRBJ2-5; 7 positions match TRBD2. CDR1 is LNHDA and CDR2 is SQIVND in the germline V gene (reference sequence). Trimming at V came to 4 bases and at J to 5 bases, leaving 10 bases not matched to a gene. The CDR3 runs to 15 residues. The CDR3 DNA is TGTGCCAGTAGTACGTCAACGGGAGGTGGGGAGACCCAGTACTTC. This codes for CASSTSTGGGETQYF.

CDR3: CASSSMTGNTEAFF. CDR3 nucleotides: TGTGCCAGCAGCTCCATGACAGGGAACACTGAAGCTTTCTTT. This rearrangement joins TRBV7-2 to TRBJ1-1, with D perhaps TRBD1 (6 bases). This CDR3 is built from 14 residues. Germline CDR1 is SGHTA and CDR2 is FQGNSA. Trimming removed 4 bases from V and 1 base from J, with 10 bases in between.

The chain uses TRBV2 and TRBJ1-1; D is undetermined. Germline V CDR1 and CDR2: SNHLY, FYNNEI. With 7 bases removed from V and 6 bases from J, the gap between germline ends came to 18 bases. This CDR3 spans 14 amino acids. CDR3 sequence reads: CASTPRLFAPEAFF. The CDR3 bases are TGTGCCAGCACTCCTCGACTCTTCGCCCCTGAAGCTTTCTTT.

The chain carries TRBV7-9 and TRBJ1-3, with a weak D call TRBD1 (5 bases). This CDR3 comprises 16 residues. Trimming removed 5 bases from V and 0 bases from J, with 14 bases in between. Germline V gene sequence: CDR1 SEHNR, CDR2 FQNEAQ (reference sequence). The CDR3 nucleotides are TGTGCCAGCAGCCCCTTGGGACTGAGCTCTGGAAACACCATATATTTT. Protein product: CASSPLGLSSGNTIYF.

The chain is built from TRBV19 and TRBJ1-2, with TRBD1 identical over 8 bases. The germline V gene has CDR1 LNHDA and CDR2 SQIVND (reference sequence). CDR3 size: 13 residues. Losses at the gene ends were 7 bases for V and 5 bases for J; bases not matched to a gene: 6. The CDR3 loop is CASNGQGLYGYTF. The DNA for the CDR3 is TGTGCCAGTAACGGACAGGGTCTTTATGGCTACACCTTC.

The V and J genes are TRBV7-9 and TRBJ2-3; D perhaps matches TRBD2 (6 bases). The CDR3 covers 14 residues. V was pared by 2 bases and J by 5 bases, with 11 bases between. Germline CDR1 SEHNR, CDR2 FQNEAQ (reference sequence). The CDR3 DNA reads TGTGCCAGCAGCTTACGGACTACCCGAGATACGCAGTATTTT. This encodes CASSLRTTRDTQYF.

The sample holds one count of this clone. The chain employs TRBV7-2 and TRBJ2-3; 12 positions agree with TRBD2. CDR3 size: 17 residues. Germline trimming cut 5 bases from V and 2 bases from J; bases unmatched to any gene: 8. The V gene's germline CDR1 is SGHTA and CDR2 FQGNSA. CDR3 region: CASSGASGGATTDTQYF. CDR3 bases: TGTGCCAGCAGCGGCGCTAGCGGGGGGGCTACCACAGATACGCAGTATTTT.

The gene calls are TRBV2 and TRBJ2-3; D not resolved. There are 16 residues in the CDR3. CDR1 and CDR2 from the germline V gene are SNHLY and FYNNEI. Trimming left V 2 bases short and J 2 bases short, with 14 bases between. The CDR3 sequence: CASSEISLASTDTQYF. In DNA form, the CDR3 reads TGTGCCAGCAGTGAAATTAGCTTAGCCTCCACAGATACGCAGTATTTT.

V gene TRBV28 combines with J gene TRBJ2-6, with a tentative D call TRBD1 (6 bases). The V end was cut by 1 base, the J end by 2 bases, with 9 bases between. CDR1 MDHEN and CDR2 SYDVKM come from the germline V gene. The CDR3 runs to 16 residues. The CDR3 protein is CASSLFPGAGANVLTF. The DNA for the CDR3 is TGTGCCAGCAGTTTATTCCCAGGGGCTGGGGCCAACGTCCTGACTTTC.

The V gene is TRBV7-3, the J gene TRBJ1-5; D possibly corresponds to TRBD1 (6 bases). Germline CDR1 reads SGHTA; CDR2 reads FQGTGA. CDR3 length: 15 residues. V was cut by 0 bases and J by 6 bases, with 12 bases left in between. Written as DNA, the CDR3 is TGTGCCAGCAGCTTAACTGGGGGGGGCGGTCAGCCCCAGCATTTT. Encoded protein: CASSLTGGGGQPQHF. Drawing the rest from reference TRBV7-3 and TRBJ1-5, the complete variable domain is GAGVSQTPSNKVTEKGKYVELRCDPISGHTALYWYRQSLGQGPEFLIYFQGTGAADDSGLPNDRFFAVRPEGSVSTLKIQRTERGDSAVYLCASSLTGGGGQPQHFGDGTRLSIL.

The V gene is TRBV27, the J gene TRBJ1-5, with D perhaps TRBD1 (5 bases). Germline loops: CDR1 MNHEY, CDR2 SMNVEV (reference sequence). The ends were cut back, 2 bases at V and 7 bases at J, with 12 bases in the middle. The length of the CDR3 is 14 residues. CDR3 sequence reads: CASSLQGSHQPQHF. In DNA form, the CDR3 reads TGTGCCAGCAGTTTACAGGGTTCCCACCAGCCCCAGCATTTT.

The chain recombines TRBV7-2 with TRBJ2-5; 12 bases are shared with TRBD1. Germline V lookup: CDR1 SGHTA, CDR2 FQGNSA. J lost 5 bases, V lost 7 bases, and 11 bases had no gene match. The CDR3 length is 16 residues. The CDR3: CASNSRDRGLSETQYF. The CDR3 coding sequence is TGTGCCAGCAACTCTAGGGACAGGGGGCTATCGGAGACCCAGTACTTC.

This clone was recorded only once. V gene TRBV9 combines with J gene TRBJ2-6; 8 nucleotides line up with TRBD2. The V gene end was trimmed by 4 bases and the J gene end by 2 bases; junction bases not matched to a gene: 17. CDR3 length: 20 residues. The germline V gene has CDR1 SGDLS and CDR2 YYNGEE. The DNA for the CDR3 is TGTGCCAGCAGCCCCCAAACCCGGGGGGGCCGGGGGGCTGGGGCCAACGTCCTGACTTTC. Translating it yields CASSPQTRGGRGAGANVLTF.

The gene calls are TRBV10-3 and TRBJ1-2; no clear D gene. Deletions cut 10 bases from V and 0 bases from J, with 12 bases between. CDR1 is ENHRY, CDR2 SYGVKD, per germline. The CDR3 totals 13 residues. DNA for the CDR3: TGTGCCACCGCGTGGTCGGCTAACTATGGCTACACCTTC. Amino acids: CATAWSANYGYTF.

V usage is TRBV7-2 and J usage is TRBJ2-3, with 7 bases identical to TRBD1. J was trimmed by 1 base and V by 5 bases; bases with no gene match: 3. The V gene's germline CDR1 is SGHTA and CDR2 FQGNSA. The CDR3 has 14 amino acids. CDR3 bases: TGTGCCAGCAGCCCCGGACAGGGCACAGATACGCAGTATTTT. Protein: CASSPGQGTDTQYF.

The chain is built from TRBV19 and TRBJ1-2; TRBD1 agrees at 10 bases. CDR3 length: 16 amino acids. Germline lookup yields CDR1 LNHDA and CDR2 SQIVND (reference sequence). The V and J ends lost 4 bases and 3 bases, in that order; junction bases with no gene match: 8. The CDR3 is CASSTSGTGEYYGYTF. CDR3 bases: TGTGCCAGTAGTACTTCCGGGACAGGGGAGTACTATGGCTACACCTTC.

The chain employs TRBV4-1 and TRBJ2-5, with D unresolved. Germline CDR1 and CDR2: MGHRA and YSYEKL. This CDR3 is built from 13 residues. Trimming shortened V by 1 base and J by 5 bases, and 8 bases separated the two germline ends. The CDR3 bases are TGCGCCAGCAGCCAAGGGGCATCTGAGACCCAGTACTTC. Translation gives CASSQGASETQYF.

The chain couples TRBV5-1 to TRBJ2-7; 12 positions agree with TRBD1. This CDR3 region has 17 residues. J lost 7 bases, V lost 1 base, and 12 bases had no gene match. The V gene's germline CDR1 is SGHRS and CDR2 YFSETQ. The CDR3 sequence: CASSLRRVGQGAGEQYF. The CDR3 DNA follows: TGCGCCAGCAGCTTGAGGCGGGTGGGACAGGGGGCCGGTGAGCAGTACTTC.

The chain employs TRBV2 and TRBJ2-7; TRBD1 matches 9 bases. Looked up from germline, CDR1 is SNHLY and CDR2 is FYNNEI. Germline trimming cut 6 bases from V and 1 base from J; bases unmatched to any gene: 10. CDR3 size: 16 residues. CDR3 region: CASSLTGGSTSYEQYF. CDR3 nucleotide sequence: TGTGCCAGCAGCCTTACAGGGGGCTCCACATCCTACGAGCAGTACTTC.

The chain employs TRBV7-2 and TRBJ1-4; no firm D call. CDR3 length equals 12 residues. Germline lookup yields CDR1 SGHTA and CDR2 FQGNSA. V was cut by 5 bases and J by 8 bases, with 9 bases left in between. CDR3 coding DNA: TGTGCCAGCAGCCTTACAAGAGAAAAACTGTTTTTT. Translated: CASSLTREKLFF.

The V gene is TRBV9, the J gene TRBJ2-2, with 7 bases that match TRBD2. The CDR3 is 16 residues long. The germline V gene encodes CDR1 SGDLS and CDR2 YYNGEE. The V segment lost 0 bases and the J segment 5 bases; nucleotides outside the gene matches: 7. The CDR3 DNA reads TGTGCCAGCAGCGTAGAGGGGACTAAACCGACCGGGGAGCTGTTTTTT. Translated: CASSVEGTKPTGELFF.

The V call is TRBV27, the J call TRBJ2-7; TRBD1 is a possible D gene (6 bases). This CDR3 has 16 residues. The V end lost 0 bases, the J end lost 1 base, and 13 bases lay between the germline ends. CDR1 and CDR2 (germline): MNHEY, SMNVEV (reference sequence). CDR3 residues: CASSLSPTGYSYEQYF. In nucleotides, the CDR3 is TGTGCCAGCAGTTTATCCCCTACAGGGTATTCCTACGAGCAGTACTTC.